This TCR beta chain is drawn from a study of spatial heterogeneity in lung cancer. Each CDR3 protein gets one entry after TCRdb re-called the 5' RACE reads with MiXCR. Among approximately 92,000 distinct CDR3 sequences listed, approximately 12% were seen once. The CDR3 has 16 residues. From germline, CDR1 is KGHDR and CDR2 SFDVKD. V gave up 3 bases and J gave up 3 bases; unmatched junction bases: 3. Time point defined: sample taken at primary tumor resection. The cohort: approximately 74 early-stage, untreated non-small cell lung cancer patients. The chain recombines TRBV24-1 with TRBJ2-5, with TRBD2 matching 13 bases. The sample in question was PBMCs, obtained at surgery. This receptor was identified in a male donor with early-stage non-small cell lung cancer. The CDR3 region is CATSDPGLAGEETQYF. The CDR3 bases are TGTGCCACCAGTGATCCCGGACTAGCGGGGGAAGAGACCCAGTACTTC.